Detailed here is one TCR beta chain. What it recognizes is unknown. This sample was taken from a study of T-cell memory formation after mild COVID-19. In the study overall: In these data, TCR clusters were largely donor specific. Findings and caveats of the study: Memory sampled before infection contained some responding clones, suggesting cross-reactive memory joined. Contracting clones, day 15 to 85, had balanced CD4/CD8, and later expanders favored CD4+.

TCRdb reprocessed the 5' RACE reads with MiXCR, giving one entry per CDR3 protein. This sample has approximately 560,000 distinct CDR3 sequences, with 15% to 20% found just once. The CDR3 contains 16 residues. The V gene end was trimmed by 5 bases and the J gene end by 2 bases; junction bases not matched to a gene: 5. Germline V lookup: CDR1 SGHVS, CDR2 FQNEAQ. The V call is TRBV7-8, the J call TRBJ2-3, with 12 bases identical to TRBD2. This clonotype was obtained from an adult woman who had mild COVID-19 (a few samples of this study predate the infection). Cell type and time point are not known. Material: PBMCs or a T cell subset sorted from them (not recorded which). CDR3 in amino acids: CASSTRLAGDTDTQYF. DNA of the CDR3: TGTGCCAGCAGCACCAGACTAGCGGGAGACACAGATACGCAGTATTTT.